These 28 T cell receptor beta chains were all obtained from the same sample, sequenced in a study of regulatory T cells in long-lasting Graves disease. The time point was: newly diagnosed GD, antithyroid drugs for less than 3 months. PBMC RNA served as the TCR library source. HTBI primers from iRepertoire and Arm-PCR of CDR3 regions yielded the TCR beta libraries. MiXCR, applied by TCRdb to the multiplex PCR reads, yields one record per CDR3 protein. The data hold roughly 510,000 distinct CDR3 sequences, with around 15% observed a single time. These data were also filed under a second study, of T cells in Graves' hyperthyroidism and ophthalmopathy.

The source was peripheral blood mononuclear cells (PBMCs), collected at new diagnosis, from a patient treated with antithyroid drugs. The receptors were sampled from a man aged 18 to 29 with Graves disease.

This clonotype was seen more than once but under ten times. The rearrangement links TRBV10-3 to TRBJ2-1; a possible D gene is TRBD2 (5 bases). V dropped 6 bases and J dropped 0 bases, with 12 bases sitting between them. The CDR3 contains 15 residues. Looked up from germline, CDR1 is ENHRY and CDR2 is SYGVKD. Written as DNA, the CDR3 is TGTGCCATCAGAGCGGCGAAGAGCTCCTACAATGAGCAGTTCTTC. Translating it yields CAIRAAKSSYNEQFF.

The chain couples TRBV20-1 to TRBJ1-2, with D possibly being TRBD1 (5 bases). Germline CDR1 is DFQATT and CDR2 is SNEGSKA (reference sequence). The CDR3 has 14 residues. V lost 3 bases and J lost 7, with 18 bases in between. The CDR3 DNA follows: TGCAGTGCTAGTCAGGGCGACCTCCCCTTTGGCTACACCTTC. Amino acids: CSASQGDLPFGYTF.

This clonotype was seen ten or more times. This chain connects TRBV12-3 or TRBV12-4 to TRBJ2-7; TRBD2 matches 7 bases. This CDR3 has 14 amino acids. The V segment lost 3 bases and the J segment 5 bases; nucleotides outside the gene matches: 7. CDR3 bases: TGTGCCAGCAGTTTCGGCGGGAGAGTCAACGAGCAGTACTTC. This codes for CASSFGGRVNEQYF.

The chain is built from TRBV18 and TRBJ1-1, with D possibly matching TRBD1 (6 bases). The CDR3 runs to 15 residues. Germline CDR1 reads KGHSH; CDR2 reads LQKENI. Trimming took 3 bases from V and 8 from J, leaving 19 bases between them. CDR3: CASSPRDTLADEAFF. CDR3 DNA sequence: TGTGCCAGCTCACCGCGGGACACCCTGGCGGACGAAGCTTTCTTT.

This clonotype was seen a handful of times. The genes are TRBV20-1 and TRBJ1-4; D perhaps matches TRBD1 (6 bases). V dropped 5 bases and J dropped 5 bases, with 15 bases sitting between them. Germline V gene lookup returns CDR1 DFQATT and CDR2 SNEGSKA (reference sequence). There are 14 residues in the CDR3. The CDR3 loop reads CSAYPGGGNEKLFF. In DNA, the CDR3 is TGCAGTGCTTACCCTGGAGGGGGGAATGAAAAACTGTTTTTT.

This clonotype turned up a few times. This chain joins TRBV12-3 or TRBV12-4 and TRBJ2-7; D is possibly TRBD1 or TRBD2 (6 bases each). The V end was cut by 6 bases, the J end by 0 bases, with 12 bases between. This CDR3 has 14 amino acids. The CDR3: CASRGGVGSYEQYF. In DNA, the CDR3 is TGTGCCAGCAGGGGGGGCGTAGGCTCCTACGAGCAGTACTTC.

V is TRBV9 and J is TRBJ2-3, with D unclear. Trimming removed 2 bases at V and 2 bases at J, with 6 bases between. The CDR3 runs to 13 residues. The germline V gene has CDR1 SGDLS and CDR2 YYNGEE. CDR3 region: CASSVNPTDTQYF. The CDR3 DNA reads TGTGCCAGCAGCGTTAATCCCACAGATACGCAGTATTTT.

The sample holds a few counts of this clonotype. The rearrangement joins TRBV5-1 to TRBJ2-5; perhaps TRBD2 as D (6 bases). CDR1 and CDR2 from the germline V gene are SGHRS and YFSETQ. The CDR3 sequence is 16 residues long. Trimming pared 5 bases from V and 3 bases from J, leaving 20 bases between. The CDR3 is CASRRGSGSGEETQYF. CDR3 sequence (DNA): TGCGCCAGCAGGAGAGGGTCCGGGAGCGGTGAAGAGACCCAGTACTTC.

A note on this clonotype: A read error may explain this, as a much larger clone is one base away. The chain recombines TRBV12-3 or TRBV12-4 with TRBJ1-1; D ambiguous. The CDR3 loop spans 12 amino acids. The ends were cut back, 9 bases at V and 1 base at J, with 9 bases in the middle. The CDR3 spells CARRDENTEAFF. CDR3 bases: TGTGCCAGGAGAGACGAGAACACTGAAGCTTTCTTT.

This clonotype was seen at least ten times. The V and J genes are TRBV7-3 and TRBJ2-3, with D maybe TRBD2 (6 bases). The germline CDR1 and CDR2 sequences are SGHTA and FQGTGA. The V end lost 5 bases, the J end lost 0 bases, and 9 bases lay between the germline ends. This CDR3 is built from 14 residues. This CDR3 reads CASSAGLSTDTQYF. CDR3 coding DNA: TGTGCCAGCAGCGCGGGACTCAGCACAGATACGCAGTATTTT.

This clonotype was counted many times. J is TRBJ2-2 and V is TRBV2; perhaps TRBD1 as D (5 bases). The CDR3 has 16 amino acids. Deletions cut 3 bases from V and 6 bases from J, with 17 bases between. Looked up from germline, CDR1 is SNHLY and CDR2 is FYNNEI. The DNA for the CDR3 is TGTGCCAGCAGTGATTTTCCCTCTAAGGGGCCCGGGGAGCTGTTTTTT. Its translation is CASSDFPSKGPGELFF.

Notes on this clonotype: A clone one base away is much larger, so this may be a read error. The J gene is TRBJ2-3, the V gene TRBV7-3; 10 nucleotides match TRBD2. The CDR3 runs 15 residues. V lost 5 bases and J lost 5; bases outside the gene matches: 7. Germline assignment: CDR1 SGHTA and CDR2 FQGTGA. The CDR3 is CASSPGTSERDTQYF. CDR3 sequence (DNA): TGTGCCAGCAGCCCGGGGACTAGCGAGAGAGATACGCAGTATTTT.

This clonotype was counted ten times or more. The CDR3 DNA follows: TGTGCCAGCAGTTACCAGACTAGCGGGGGAAGCTCCTACAATGAGCAGTTCTTC. It yields the protein CASSYQTSGGSSYNEQFF. J is TRBJ2-1 and V is TRBV27, with 12 bases matching TRBD2. CDR1 is MNHEY, CDR2 SMNVEV, per germline (reference sequence). The CDR3 has 18 residues. V lost 4 bases, J lost 0 bases, and 7 bases stayed unmatched.

The sample holds many counts of this clonotype. V and J are TRBV20-1 and TRBJ2-7; 12 nucleotides agree with TRBD2. This CDR3 contains 15 residues. Trimming cost V 5 bases and J 1 base; bases outside gene matches: 6. Germline V lookup: CDR1 DFQATT, CDR2 SNEGSKA (reference sequence). Here the CDR3 reads CSAGGTSGSSYEQYF. CDR3 nucleotides: TGCAGTGCTGGAGGGACTAGCGGGTCTTCCTACGAGCAGTACTTC.

The chain joins TRBV27 to TRBJ2-1, with 9 bases matching TRBD2. V lost 1 base and J lost 5; bases outside the gene matches: 6. Germline CDR1 MNHEY, CDR2 SMNVEV (reference sequence). This CDR3 is 16 amino acids long. CDR3 nucleotides: TGTGCCAGCAGTTTATTTTCTAGCGGGGCAAACAATGAGCAGTTCTTC. This gives the protein CASSLFSSGANNEQFF.

The table lists this clonotype with a few counts. Its ends do not fully match the called genes, so a read error is possible. The chain combines TRBV7-8 with TRBJ2-7, with TRBD2 matching over 11 bases. CDR3 length equals 14 residues. CDR1 and CDR2 (germline): SGHVS, FQNEAQ. DNA for the CDR3: TGTGCCAGCAGCCCGACTAGCGGGGCCTACGGGCAGTACTTC. Encoded protein: CASSPTSGAYGQYF.

This chain uses TRBV19 with TRBJ2-7; D might be TRBD2 (6 bases). The germline V gene has CDR1 LNHDA and CDR2 SQIVND (reference sequence). The CDR3 consists of 14 residues. V shed 6 bases and J shed 2 bases, with 14 bases lying between them. CDR3 nucleotides: TGTGCCAGTAGCGAACCGGGACTGACCTACGAGCAGTACTTC. It codes for CASSEPGLTYEQYF.

This clonotype was counted many times. The J gene is TRBJ2-7, the V gene TRBV2; 13 nucleotides align to TRBD2. V lost 3 bases, J lost 2 bases, and 4 bases stayed unmatched. Germline CDR1 reads SNHLY; CDR2 reads FYNNEI. The CDR3 runs to 16 residues. The CDR3 sequence is CASSDTSGGDPYEQYF. CDR3 sequence (DNA): TGTGCCAGCAGTGATACTAGCGGGGGGGATCCCTACGAGCAGTACTTC.

Many counts were recorded for this clonotype. In nucleotides, the CDR3 is TGTGCCAGCAGCTTAGAGGCGCTTGGGACTAGCGGACAAGAGACCCAGTACTTC. It is translated as CASSLEALGTSGQETQYF. The chain combines TRBV11-2 with TRBJ2-5; 11 positions agree with TRBD2. Germline V gene sequence: CDR1 SGHAT, CDR2 FQNNGV. Germline trimming cut 0 bases from V and 2 bases from J; bases unmatched to any gene: 8. The CDR3 runs 18 residues.

This clonotype was seen at least ten times. The CDR3 here is CASSSAGLAREQYF. As DNA, the CDR3 is TGTGCCAGCAGTTCGGCAGGACTAGCAAGGGAGCAGTACTTC. The chain links TRBV6-5 to TRBJ2-7, with 8 bases lining up with TRBD2. The CDR3 is made up of 14 amino acids. V lost 4 bases to trimming and J lost 7 bases; unmatched junction nucleotides: 9. Germline V lookup: CDR1 MNHEY, CDR2 SVGAGI.

This clonotype was seen repeatedly, ten times or more. The V and J genes are TRBV30 and TRBJ2-5; D may be TRBD1 (5 bases). Trimming removed 5 bases from V and 4 bases from J, with 17 bases in between. Germline V gives CDR1 GTSNPN, CDR2 SVGIG (reference sequence). CDR3 length: 14 amino acids. The CDR3 DNA is TGTGCCTGGGCACACCGGAATAGGGGAGAGACCCAGTACTTC. Translation gives CAWAHRNRGETQYF.

In this sample, this clonotype turned up many times. CDR3 sequence (DNA): TGTGCCAGCAGCCAGGGACTAGCGGGAGTGGGTGAGCAGTTCTTC. Translating it yields CASSQGLAGVGEQFF. This chain connects TRBV3-1 to TRBJ2-1; 14 nucleotides match TRBD2. The CDR3 spans 15 residues. CDR1 is LGHDT and CDR2 is YNNKEL in the germline V gene (reference sequence). Trimming at V came to 3 bases and at J to 9 bases, leaving 4 bases not matched to a gene.

Of note for this clonotype: One junction end disagrees with the germline gene, perhaps due to a read error. This chain joins TRBV12-3 or TRBV12-4 and TRBJ1-1; 8 bases match TRBD1. The CDR3 totals 13 residues. The DNA for the CDR3 is TGTGCCAGCAGCGACGACAGGGGCACTAAAGCTTTCTTT. Its translation is CASSDDRGTKAFF.

Many counts were recorded for this clonotype. The rearrangement joins TRBV3-1 to TRBJ2-5, with 12 nucleotides matching TRBD2. The CDR3 has 17 residues. Per the germline V gene, CDR1 is LGHDT and CDR2 is YNNKEL (reference sequence). The J segment lost 2 bases and the V segment lost 1 base, leaving 5 bases of the junction unmatched. The CDR3 coding sequence is TGTGCCAGCAGCCAAGGACTAGCGGGAGCCCTTCAAGAGACCCAGTACTTC. Residues: CASSQGLAGALQETQYF.

As regards this clonotype: A junction end diverges from the germline sequence, so it may reflect a read error. The V and J genes are TRBV7-2 and TRBJ1-2; the D gene is possibly TRBD1 (5 bases). The CDR3 is 14 residues long. CDR1 is SGHTA and CDR2 is FQGNSA in the germline V gene. As DNA, the CDR3 is TGTGCCAGCAGCTTAGGGGGCAGGGAGTCCCGTGGTGCCTTC. This codes for CASSLGGRESRGAF. The full variable domain, its missing parts supplied by reference TRBV7-2 and TRBJ1-2, is GAGVSQSPSNKVTEKGKDVELRCDPISGHTALYWYRQSLGQGLEFLIYFQGNSAPDKSGLPSDRFSAERTGGSVSTLTIQRTQQEDSAVYLCASSLGGRESRGAFGSGTRLTVV.

This clonotype has more than one count but fewer than ten. The CDR3 coding sequence is TGTGCCAGCAGCCATACTAGCGCTGAGCAGTTCTTC. Its protein product is CASSHTSAEQFF. The chain uses TRBV14 and TRBJ2-1; 7 bases line up with TRBD2. CDR3 length equals 12 residues. Germline CDR1 is SGHDN and CDR2 is FVKESK. The J segment lost 9 bases and the V segment lost 3 bases, leaving 2 bases of the junction unmatched.

This clonotype was found a few times. The chain joins TRBV20-1 to TRBJ1-6, with TRBD1 as a possible D gene (5 bases). The germline V gene has CDR1 DFQATT and CDR2 SNEGSKA (reference sequence). V lost 0 bases to trimming and J lost 7 bases, with 16 bases between them. The CDR3 contains 16 residues. CDR3 in amino acids: CSARDLGQVENSPLHF. The DNA of the CDR3 is TGCAGTGCTAGAGATCTGGGGCAGGTGGAAAATTCACCCCTCCACTTT.

This clonotype was detected many times. The chain recombines TRBV20-1 with TRBJ2-4; 7 nucleotides agree with TRBD2. This CDR3 contains 13 residues. Germline V gives CDR1 DFQATT, CDR2 SNEGSKA (reference sequence). The CDR3 here is CSKEGGPKNIQYF. The DNA for the CDR3 is TGCAGCAAGGAGGGAGGGCCCAAAAACATTCAGTACTTC.